This T cell receptor (beta chain) was sequenced in a study of cytotoxic CD8 clonotypes in ibrutinib-treated CLL. Overall study: After median approximately 74 months, approximately 15 stayed in remission, around twelve progressed; responses roughly 24 partial, 2 complete.

Turning to this clone: Its antigen is unknown.

Germline V gives CDR1 ENHRY, CDR2 SYGVKD. The V gene lost 3 bases and the J gene lost 4 bases, with 9 bases spanning the gap. There are 13 residues in the CDR3. Only in-frame clones appear in the TCRdb table, and some are missing; sequencing was by immunoSEQ multiplex PCR. The sample includes about 160,000 clones, roughly four fifths of them seen just once. Study-wide results and limits: Clonality went up at ibrutinib response and then declined back toward baseline at progression.

The clonotype comes from a human donor with chronic lymphocytic leukemia. Sequencing used PBMCs, obtained after 12 months of ibrutinib treatment. The chain employs TRBV10-3 and TRBJ1-2, with D possibly TRBD1 on 5 matching bases. Here the CDR3 reads CAISEDGTYGYTF. The CDR3, as DNA: TGTGCCATCAGTGAAGATGGGACCTATGGCTACACCTTC.